This paragraph covers one TCR beta chain sequence. Germline V gene sequence: CDR1 SGHRS, CDR2 YFSETQ. This CDR3 comprises 15 residues. V lost 4 bases to trimming and J lost 6 bases, with 16 bases between them. Some clones are missing from TCRdb's copy, which holds only in-frame ones; the method was immunoSEQ multiplex PCR. The sample has about 84,000 clones; around 92% are singletons. The source of the sample is a study of control samples from healthy donors and cancer patients. Sequencing was performed on blood. The chain recombines TRBV5-1 with TRBJ2-2, with D unclear. The TCR originated in a man aged 45-65 years in good health. The chain's CDR3 is CASSTDGQEPGELFF. The CDR3 coding sequence is TGCGCCAGCAGCACAGACGGGCAAGAACCCGGGGAGCTGTTTTTT. Full variable domain (missing parts from reference TRBV5-1 and TRBJ2-2): KAGVTQTPRYLIKTRGQQVTLSCSPISGHRSVSWYQQTPGQGLQFLFEYFSETQRNKGNFPGRFSGRQFSNSRSEMNVSTLELGDSALYLCASSTDGQEPGELFFGEGSRLTVL.